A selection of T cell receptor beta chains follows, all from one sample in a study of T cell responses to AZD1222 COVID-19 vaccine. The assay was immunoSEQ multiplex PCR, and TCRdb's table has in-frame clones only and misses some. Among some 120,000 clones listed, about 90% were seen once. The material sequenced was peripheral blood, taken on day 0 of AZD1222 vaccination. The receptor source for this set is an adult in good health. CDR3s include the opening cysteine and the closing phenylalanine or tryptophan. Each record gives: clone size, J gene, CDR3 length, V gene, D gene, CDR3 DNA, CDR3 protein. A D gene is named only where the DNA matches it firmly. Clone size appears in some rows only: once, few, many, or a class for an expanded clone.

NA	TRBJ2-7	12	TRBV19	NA	TGTGCCAGTAGTAAGTCGAACTACGAGCAGTACTTC	CASSKSNYEQYF
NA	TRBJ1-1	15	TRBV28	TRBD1	TGTGCCAGCAGTCCGGAGGGGGCCGGGAACACTGAAGCTTTCTTT	CASSPEGAGNTEAFF
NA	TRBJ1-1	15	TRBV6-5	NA	TGTGCCAGCAGGTGGAGAGGGGATGACGACACTGAAGCTTTCTTT	CASRWRGDDDTEAFF
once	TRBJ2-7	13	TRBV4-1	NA	TGCGCCAGCAGCCAAGATACCGGGAGAGAGCAGTACTTC	CASSQDTGREQYF
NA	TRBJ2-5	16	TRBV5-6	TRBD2	TGTGCCAGCAGCCCCGGGATAGCGGGAGTGGGAGAGACCCAGTACTTC	CASSPGIAGVGETQYF
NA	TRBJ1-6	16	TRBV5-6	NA	TGTGCCAGCAGCTCTAGGACGATTGTATATAATTCACCCCTCCACTTT	CASSSRTIVYNSPLHF
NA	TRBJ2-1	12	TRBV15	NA	TGTGCCACCAGCAGAGATAAGGGGAAGCAGTTCTTC	CATSRDKGKQFF
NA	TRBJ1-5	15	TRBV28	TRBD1	TGTGCCAGCAGTTCGCAGGGGGCTCAGGATCAGCCCCAGCATTTT	CASSSQGAQDQPQHF
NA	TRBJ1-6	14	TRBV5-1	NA	TGCGCCAGCAGCCGAGACAGATATAATTCACCCCTCCACTTT	CASSRDRYNSPLHF
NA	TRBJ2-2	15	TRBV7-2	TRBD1	TGTGCCAGCAGAGGGTACAGGGGAAACACCGGGGAGCTGTTTTTT	CASRGYRGNTGELFF
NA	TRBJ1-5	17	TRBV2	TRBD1	TGTGCCAGCAGTGGTCTAAGTAGGACAGGGGGCAATCAGCCCCAGCATTTT	CASSGLSRTGGNQPQHF
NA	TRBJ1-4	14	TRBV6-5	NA	TGTGCCAGCAGTTACTCCGCGGGTTTCGAAAAACTGTTTTTT	CASSYSAGFEKLFF